The entry that follows covers one T cell receptor beta chain sequence. Antigen: not known. A much larger clone differs from this one at a single base, so this may be a read error. This sample was taken from a study of blood T cells in healthy people across ages. A second 7 to 11 cycle PCR used barcoded and J-beta primers. Each cDNA was tagged by a template-switch adaptor containing 12 random nucleotides. One entry per CDR3 protein results from TCRdb running MiXCR on the 5' RACE reads. Of about 970,000 distinct CDR3 sequences in the sample, approximately 50% were seen once. Broader study findings: Across the age range, TCR beta diversity per million T cells fell in a roughly linear way. Because donor CMV status was unknown, expanded clonotype changes were possibly confounded.

Russia was home to the donors, healthy Caucasian individuals aged about 6 to 90. The receptor's source is a woman aged 60-75 years in good health. The sequencing input was blood.

The CDR3, as DNA: TGTGCCAGCAGCTTAGGGTCGGGCTTACGAGACTCCTACGAGCAGTACTTC. Amino acids: CASSLGSGLRDSYEQYF. The chain couples TRBV7-8 to TRBJ2-4; D gene unclear. The DNA matches TRBJ2-7 better at its end, which makes the J call doubtful. The CDR3 loop spans 17 amino acids. Germline CDR1 reads SGHVS; CDR2 reads FQNEAQ.